This entry lists 22 T cell receptor beta chains sequenced from one sample in a study of T-cell reconstitution after alpha-beta-depleted transplantation in children. Preparation of the TCRbeta library involved a method that used unique molecular identifiers. Via MiXCR, TCRdb re-called the PCR reads, giving one row per CDR3 protein. The table lists 700,000 to 950,000 distinct CDR3 sequences, 16% of them singletons. Sequencing was performed on PBMCs, mostly from graft donor cells, taken 360 days after TCRalphabeta/CD19-depleted stem cell transplant. The source is a male patient between 10 and 17 years old who had a stem cell transplant for acute lymphoblastic leukemia, so the T cells may come from the graft donor.

This clonotype appeared a few times. The chain employs TRBV5-1 and TRBJ2-7; D unclear. The CDR3 length is 13 residues. Germline CDR1 SGHRS, CDR2 YFSETQ. V was shortened by 4 bases and J by 1 base, with 9 bases between the two germline ends. CDR3 coding DNA: TGCGCCAGCAGCCCCGTGGCGTCCTACGAGCAGTACTTC. This encodes CASSPVASYEQYF.

The gene calls are TRBV12-5 and TRBJ2-2; no definite D call. Germline assignment: CDR1 LGHNT and CDR2 FRNRAP. This CDR3 is built from 13 residues. Deletions cut 5 bases from V and 1 base from J, with 5 bases between. CDR3 amino acids: CASGPVNTGELFF. CDR3 DNA sequence: TGTGCTAGTGGTCCCGTGAACACCGGGGAGCTGTTTTTT.

This clonotype was seen a handful of times. V is TRBV20-1 and J is TRBJ1-1; D remains ambiguous. Germline assignment: CDR1 DFQATT and CDR2 SNEGSKA (reference sequence). CDR3 size: 14 residues. Trimming left V 6 bases short and J 6 bases short, with 20 bases between. As DNA, the CDR3 is TGCAGTGCGACGGGAGAGCCGGATGGCCCTGAAGCTTTCTTT. Protein product: CSATGEPDGPEAFF.

A few counts support this clonotype. This chain uses TRBV20-1 with TRBJ1-4, with a tentative D call TRBD1 (6 bases). The CDR3 runs 13 residues. The germline CDR1 and CDR2 sequences are DFQATT and SNEGSKA (reference sequence). V lost 6 bases, J lost 4 bases, and 12 bases lay in between. CDR3 protein: CSAVDRNNEKLFF. CDR3 bases: TGCAGTGCGGTGGACAGAAATAATGAAAAACTGTTTTTT.

This clonotype was observed a handful of times. This chain joins TRBV4-1 and TRBJ2-7; D might be TRBD1 or TRBD2, each matching 5 bases. Deletions cut 3 bases from V and 4 bases from J, with 19 bases between. Per germline, CDR1 MGHRA and CDR2 YSYEKL. The CDR3 length is 16 residues. The CDR3 loop is CASSHPGRDADYEQYF. CDR3 DNA sequence: TGCGCCAGCAGCCACCCCGGCCGGGACGCCGATTACGAGCAGTACTTC.

The table lists this clonotype with a few counts. J is TRBJ2-1 and V is TRBV5-1; D is uncertain. Germline lookup yields CDR1 SGHRS and CDR2 YFSETQ. V was cut by 1 base and J by 8 bases, with 7 bases left in between. The CDR3 runs to 12 residues. The CDR3 loop is CASSLLIHEQFF. Written as DNA, the CDR3 is TGCGCCAGCAGCTTGTTAATCCATGAGCAGTTCTTC.

Here the CDR3 reads CSVSSDGSGNTIYF. For the CDR3, the DNA is TGCAGCGTTTCTAGCGACGGCTCTGGAAACACCATATATTTT. The chain combines TRBV29-1 with TRBJ1-3; D remains ambiguous. Germline V gene data show CDR1 as SQVTM and CDR2 as ANQGSEA. The CDR3 spans 14 residues. V was cut by 5 bases and J by 0 bases, with 11 bases left in between.

In the case of this clonotype: With a much larger clone just one base away, this may be a read error. This chain connects TRBV12-3 or TRBV12-4 to TRBJ1-3; tentatively, D is TRBD1 (5 bases). This CDR3 is 16 amino acids long. V was pared by 4 bases and J by 0 bases, with 13 bases between. In nucleotides, the CDR3 is TGTGCCAGCAGTTCCCTCAAGGGGAGCTCTGGAAACACCATATATTTT. This sequence encodes CASSSLKGSSGNTIYF.

The chain joins TRBV4-1 to TRBJ2-3; 8 bases are a match to TRBD2. Trimming at V came to 1 base and at J to 1 base, leaving 4 bases not matched to a gene. The germline gives CDR1 MGHRA, CDR2 YSYEKL. This CDR3 comprises 16 residues. As DNA, the CDR3 is TGCGCCAGCAGCCAAGTTCCAGCGGGAGGCACAGATACGCAGTATTTT. Translating it yields CASSQVPAGGTDTQYF.

This clonotype was detected only once. The V call is TRBV12-3 or TRBV12-4, the J call TRBJ2-5; tentatively, D is TRBD2 (5 bases). This CDR3 region has 14 residues. Trimming took off 7 bases at V and 1 base at J, with 13 bases between the two ends. DNA for the CDR3: TGTGCCAGCACCCTTAGAGGGATCCAAGAGACCCAGTACTTC. This encodes CASTLRGIQETQYF.

The rearrangement joins TRBV4-1 to TRBJ2-1; unclear D gene. There are 14 residues in the CDR3. V lost 4 bases and J lost 10, with 17 bases in between. Per germline, CDR1 MGHRA and CDR2 YSYEKL. In DNA, the CDR3 is TGCGCCAGCAGCCCGATAGCCCATTATAGGGAGCAGTTCTTC. This encodes CASSPIAHYREQFF.

V is TRBV20-1 and J is TRBJ2-7; 7 nucleotides align to TRBD2. From germline, CDR1 is DFQATT and CDR2 SNEGSKA (reference sequence). V shed 3 bases, J shed 1 base, and the junction held 6 bases outside the gene matches. CDR3 length: 14 residues. The CDR3 nucleotides read TGCAGTGCTAGTCGGCCTAGCGGATCCTACGAGCAGTACTTC. Translation: CSASRPSGSYEQYF.

This clonotype has a handful of counts. The chain joins TRBV5-1 to TRBJ2-3, with TRBD2 as a possible D gene (6 bases). V lost 4 bases and J 4 bases, leaving 13 bases between the germline ends. CDR3 length: 14 amino acids. Per the germline V gene, CDR1 is SGHRS and CDR2 is YFSETQ. The CDR3 coding sequence is TGCGCCAGCAGCCCCGGGACTCTGGCAGATACGCAGTATTTT. The encoded protein is CASSPGTLADTQYF.

This rearrangement joins TRBV3-1 to TRBJ2-7, with 12 bases fitting TRBD2. Trimming removed 4 bases from V and 5 bases from J; junction bases left unmatched: 6. CDR3 length: 15 amino acids. Germline V gene lookup returns CDR1 LGHDT and CDR2 YNNKEL (reference sequence). The CDR3 spells CASSLTSGSFNEQYF. The CDR3 DNA follows: TGTGCCAGCAGCCTGACTAGCGGGAGTTTCAACGAGCAGTACTTC.

The chain combines TRBV4-1 with TRBJ1-2, with D perhaps TRBD1 (6 bases). V was trimmed by 0 bases and J by 7 bases, leaving 15 bases between them. Germline lookup yields CDR1 MGHRA and CDR2 YSYEKL. The CDR3 loop spans 15 amino acids. CDR3 protein: CASSQEVGTIGGYTF. CDR3 sequence (DNA): TGCGCCAGCAGCCAAGAGGTCGGGACAATTGGTGGCTACACCTTC.

Concerning this clonotype itself: At one end, the junction sequence differs from germline, possibly due to a read error. V is TRBV12-3 or TRBV12-4 and J is TRBJ2-2; 13 bases are a match to TRBD2. This CDR3 is 19 amino acids long. The CDR3 protein is CACSLGRLAGGANTGELFF. The CDR3 DNA is TGTGCCTGCAGTTTGGGGAGACTAGCGGGGGGCGCGAACACCGGGGAGCTGTTTTTT.

This clonotype occurred a few times. This rearrangement joins TRBV6-5 to TRBJ2-3; no reliable D call. CDR3 length: 14 residues. The germline V gene has CDR1 MNHEY and CDR2 SVGAGI. V was cut by 3 bases and J by 4 bases, with 11 bases left in between. CDR3 coding DNA: TGTGCCAGCAGTTATCAAATTGAGGCAGATACGCAGTATTTT. This translates into CASSYQIEADTQYF.

This clonotype was seen a handful of times. The genes are TRBV25-1 and TRBJ1-2; D is unresolved. The germline V gene has CDR1 MGHDK and CDR2 SYGVNS. V shed 5 bases and J shed 8 bases, with 12 bases lying between them. The CDR3 spans 12 residues. The CDR3 is CASSNGPMGYTF. The CDR3 coding sequence is TGTGCCAGCAGTAATGGGCCCATGGGCTACACCTTC.

V usage is TRBV20-1 and J usage is TRBJ1-6; D not certain. The V gene's germline CDR1 is DFQATT and CDR2 SNEGSKA (reference sequence). This CDR3 has 14 residues. Trimming pared 2 bases from V and 7 bases from J, leaving 12 bases between. Here the CDR3 DNA reads TGCAGTGCTAGACCTACCGAGGGCAATTCACCCCTCCACTTT. Its translation: CSARPTEGNSPLHF.

This clonotype has just a few counts. CDR3 residues: CSAINSGPRDEQFF. The DNA for the CDR3 is TGCAGTGCAATAAATTCGGGGCCGAGAGATGAGCAGTTCTTC. The rearrangement links TRBV20-1 to TRBJ2-1, with D tentatively TRBD1 or TRBD2 (5 bases each). The V end was cut by 6 bases, the J end by 8 bases, with 20 bases between. Germline CDR1 is DFQATT and CDR2 is SNEGSKA (reference sequence). The CDR3 has 14 amino acids.

In this sample, this clonotype turned up a few times. The chain is built from TRBV25-1 and TRBJ2-1; TRBD2 matches 9 bases. V lost 6 bases, J lost 3 bases, and 6 bases stayed unmatched. The CDR3 loop spans 15 amino acids. Germline values: CDR1 MGHDK, CDR2 SYGVNS. DNA of the CDR3: TGTGCCAGCAGGGGGATAGCGGGGGTCTACAATGAGCAGTTCTTC. This translates into CASRGIAGVYNEQFF.

This clonotype has just a few counts. This chain links TRBV12-3 or TRBV12-4 with TRBJ2-1, with 14 bases that match TRBD2. V dropped 2 bases and J dropped 9; count of bases not matched to a gene: 12. The CDR3 length is 18 residues. The CDR3 coding sequence is TGTGCCAGCAGTTTAATCTTGGGACTAGCGGGAGTTACTTGTGAGCAGTTCTTC. Translated: CASSLILGLAGVTCEQFF.